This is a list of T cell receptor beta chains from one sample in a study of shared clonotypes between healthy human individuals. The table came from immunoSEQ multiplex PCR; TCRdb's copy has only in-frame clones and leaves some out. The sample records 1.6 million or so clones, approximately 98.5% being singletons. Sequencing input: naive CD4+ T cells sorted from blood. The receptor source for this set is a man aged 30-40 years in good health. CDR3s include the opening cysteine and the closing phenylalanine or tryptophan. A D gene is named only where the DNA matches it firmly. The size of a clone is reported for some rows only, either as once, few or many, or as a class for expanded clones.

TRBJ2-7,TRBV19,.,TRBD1,CASSTRTGNGGEQYF,TGTGCCAGTAGTACAAGGACAGGGAACGGAGGCGAGCAGTACTTC
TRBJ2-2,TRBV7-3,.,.,CASSLKAITNTGELFF,TGTGCCAGCAGCTTAAAGGCTATAACGAACACCGGGGAGCTGTTTTTT
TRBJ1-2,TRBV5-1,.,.,CASSLAGQPNYGYTF,TGCGCCAGCAGCTTGGCCGGACAGCCTAACTATGGCTACACCTTC
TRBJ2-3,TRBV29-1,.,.,CSVAGLAGYTQYF,TGCAGCGTTGCAGGGCTAGCCGGCTATACGCAGTATTTT
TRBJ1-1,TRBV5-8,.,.,CASSPPQNTEAFF,TGTGCCAGCAGCCCCCCCCAGAACACTGAAGCTTTCTTT
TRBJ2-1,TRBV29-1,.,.,CSVPQGRDEQFF,TGCAGCGTGCCACAGGGGAGGGATGAGCAGTTCTTC
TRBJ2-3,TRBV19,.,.,CASSIAPSADTQYF,TGTGCCAGTAGTATAGCCCCCTCGGCAGATACGCAGTATTTT
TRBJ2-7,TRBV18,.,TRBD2,CASRLAGKAYEQYF,TGTGCCAGCCGACTAGCGGGAAAGGCCTACGAGCAGTACTTC
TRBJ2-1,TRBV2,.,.,CASSNSDEQFF,TGTGCCAGCAGTAACTCGGATGAGCAGTTCTTC
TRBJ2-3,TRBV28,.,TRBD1,CAIKWGQGADTQYF,TGTGCCATCAAATGGGGACAGGGTGCAGATACGCAGTATTTT
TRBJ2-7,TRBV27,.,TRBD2,CASSLLRGSSYEQYF,TGTGCCAGCAGTTTATTGCGGGGGAGCTCCTACGAGCAGTACTTC
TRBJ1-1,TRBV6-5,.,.,CASSYRQANTEAFF,TGTGCCAGCAGTTACAGGCAGGCGAACACTGAAGCTTTCTTT
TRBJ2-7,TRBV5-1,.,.,CASRQSSSYEQYF,TGCGCCAGCAGGCAGTCCAGCTCCTACGAGCAGTACTTC
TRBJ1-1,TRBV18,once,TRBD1,CASSQQGALDLNTEAFF,TGTGCCAGCTCACAACAGGGGGCCCTGGACCTGAACACTGAAGCTTTCTTT
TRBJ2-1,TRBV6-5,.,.,CASSYSRDLSNEQFF,TGTGCCAGCAGTTACTCCCGGGACCTGAGCAATGAGCAGTTCTTC
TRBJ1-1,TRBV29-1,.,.,CSVVGVNTEAFF,TGCAGCGTTGTGGGGGTGAACACTGAAGCTTTCTTT
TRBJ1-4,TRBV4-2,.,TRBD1,CASSRGQGSREKLFF,TGTGCCAGCAGCCGCGGACAGGGGAGTCGTGAAAAACTGTTTTTT
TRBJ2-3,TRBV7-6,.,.,CASSLTGPATDTQYF,TGTGCCAGCAGCCTCACAGGGCCCGCCACAGATACGCAGTATTTT
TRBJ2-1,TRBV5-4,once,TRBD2,CASSSGLADEQFF,TGTGCCAGCAGCTCAGGACTAGCGGATGAGCAGTTCTTC
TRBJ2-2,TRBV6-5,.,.,CASRSNTGELFF,TGTGCCAGCAGGAGCAACACCGGGGAGCTGTTTTTT
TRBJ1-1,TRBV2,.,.,CASSGVANTEAFF,TGTGCCAGCAGTGGGGTTGCGAACACTGAAGCTTTCTTT
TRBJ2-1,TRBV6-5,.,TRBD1,CASSSRTGLNYNEQFF,TGTGCCAGCAGTTCTAGGACAGGTCTTAACTACAATGAGCAGTTCTTC
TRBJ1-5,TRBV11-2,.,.,CASSLARYQPQHF,TGTGCCAGCAGCTTAGCCCGCTATCAGCCCCAGCATTTT
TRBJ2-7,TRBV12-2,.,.,CASRSSSSGRLVHEQYF,TGTGCAAGTCGCTCAAGTTCTAGCGGGAGGTTGGTCCACGAGCAGTACTTC
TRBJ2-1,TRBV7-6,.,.,CASSSKQSNEQFF,TGTGCCAGCAGCTCTAAACAGTCCAATGAGCAGTTCTTC
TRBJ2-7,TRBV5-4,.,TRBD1,CASSTKLQGAYEQYF,TGTGCCAGCAGCACTAAATTACAGGGGGCCTACGAGCAGTACTTC
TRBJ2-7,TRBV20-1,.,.,CSEPPGSEQYF,TGCAGTGAACCTCCGGGGTCCGAGCAGTACTTC
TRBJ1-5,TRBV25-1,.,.,CASRNSGANQPQHF,TGTGCCAGCAGAAATTCAGGTGCCAATCAGCCCCAGCATTTT
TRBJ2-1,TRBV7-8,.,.,CASSWSGSGSYEQFF,TGTGCCAGCAGCTGGAGTGGGTCAGGATCCTATGAGCAGTTCTTC
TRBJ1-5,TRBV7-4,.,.,CASSLNRVGQPQHF,TGTGCCAGCAGCTTGAATAGGGTTGGGCAGCCCCAGCATTTT
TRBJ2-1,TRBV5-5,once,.,CASSLGNEQFF,TGTGCCAGCAGCTTGGGGAATGAGCAGTTCTTC
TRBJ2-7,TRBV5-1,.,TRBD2,CASSLGAGNFYEQYF,TGCGCCAGCAGCTTGGGAGCGGGGAATTTCTACGAGCAGTACTTC
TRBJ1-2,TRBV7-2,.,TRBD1,CASSPDRANGGYTF,TGTGCCAGCAGCCCCGACAGGGCCAACGGTGGCTACACCTTC
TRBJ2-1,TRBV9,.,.,CASSVSPDGYNEQFF,TGTGCCAGCAGCGTTTCCCCCGACGGGTACAATGAGCAGTTCTTC
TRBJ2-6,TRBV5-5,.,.,CASSNSTGSGANVLTF,TGTGCCAGCAGCAACTCTACAGGGTCTGGGGCCAACGTCCTGACTTTC
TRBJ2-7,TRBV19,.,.,CASSIGTSYEQYF,TGTGCCAGTAGTATCGGGACCTCCTACGAGCAGTACTTC
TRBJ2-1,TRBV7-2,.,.,CASSPTLGTRDEQFF,TGTGCCAGCAGCCCTACCCTCGGTACTAGAGATGAGCAGTTCTTC
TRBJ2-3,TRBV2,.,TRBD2,CLAGGEDTQYF,TGTCTAGCGGGAGGAGAGGATACGCAGTATTTT
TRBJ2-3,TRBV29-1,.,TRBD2,CSVEGGGSITDTQYF,TGCAGCGTTGAGGGGGGAGGGAGCATCACAGATACGCAGTATTTT
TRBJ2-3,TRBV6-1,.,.,CASSATDTQYF,TGTGCCAGCAGTGCGACAGATACGCAGTATTTT